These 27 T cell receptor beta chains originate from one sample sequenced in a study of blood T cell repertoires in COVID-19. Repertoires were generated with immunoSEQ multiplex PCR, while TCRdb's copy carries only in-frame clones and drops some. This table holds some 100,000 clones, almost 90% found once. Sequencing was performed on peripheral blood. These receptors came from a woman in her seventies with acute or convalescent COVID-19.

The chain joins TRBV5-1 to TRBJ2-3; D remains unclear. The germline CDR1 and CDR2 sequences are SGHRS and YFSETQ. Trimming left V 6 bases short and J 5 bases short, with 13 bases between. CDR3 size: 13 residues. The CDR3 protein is CASKSERRDTQYF. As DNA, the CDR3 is TGCGCCAGCAAATCCGAGCGAAGAGATACGCAGTATTTT.

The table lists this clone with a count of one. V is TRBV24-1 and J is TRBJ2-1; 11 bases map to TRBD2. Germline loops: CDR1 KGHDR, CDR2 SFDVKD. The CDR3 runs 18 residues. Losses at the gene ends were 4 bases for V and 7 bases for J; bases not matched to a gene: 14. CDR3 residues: CATSDTPRLAGGRNEQFF. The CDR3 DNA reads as TGTGCCACCAGTGACACCCCAAGGCTAGCGGGGGGCCGAAATGAGCAGTTCTTC.

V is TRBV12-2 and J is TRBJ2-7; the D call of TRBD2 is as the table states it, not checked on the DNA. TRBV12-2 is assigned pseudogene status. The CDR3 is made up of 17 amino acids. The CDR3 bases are TGTGCAAGTCGCTTCCTAGCGGGAGGTGGGGAAGACTACGAGCAGTACTTC. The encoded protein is CASRFLAGGGEDYEQYF.

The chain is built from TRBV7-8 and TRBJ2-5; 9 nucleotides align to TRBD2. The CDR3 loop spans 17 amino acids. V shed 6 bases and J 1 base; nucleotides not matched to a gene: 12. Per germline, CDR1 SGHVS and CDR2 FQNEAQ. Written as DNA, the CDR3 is TGTGCCAGCAGTTCCTACGTCCTAGCGGGACCCCAAGAGACCCAGTACTTC. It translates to CASSSYVLAGPQETQYF.

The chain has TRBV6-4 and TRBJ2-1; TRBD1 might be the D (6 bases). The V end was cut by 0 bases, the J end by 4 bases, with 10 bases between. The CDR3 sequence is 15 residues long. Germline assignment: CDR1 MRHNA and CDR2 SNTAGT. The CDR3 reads CASSDSGTLYNEQFF. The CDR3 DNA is TGTGCCAGCAGTGACTCGGGGACACTTTACAATGAGCAGTTCTTC.

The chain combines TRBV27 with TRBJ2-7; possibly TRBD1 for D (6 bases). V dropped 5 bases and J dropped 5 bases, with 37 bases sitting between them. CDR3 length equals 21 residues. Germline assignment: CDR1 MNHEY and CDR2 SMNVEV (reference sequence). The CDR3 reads CASSRLRPQDRAYISFNEQYF. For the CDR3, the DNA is TGTGCCAGCAGTCGGCTTCGCCCCCAGGACAGAGCTTACATCTCTTTCAACGAGCAGTACTTC.

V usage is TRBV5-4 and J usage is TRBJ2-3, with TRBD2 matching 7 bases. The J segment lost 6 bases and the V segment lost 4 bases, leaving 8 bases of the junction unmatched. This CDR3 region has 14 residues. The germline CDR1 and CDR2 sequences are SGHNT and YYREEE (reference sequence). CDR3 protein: CASSPLGGWDTQYF. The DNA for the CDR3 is TGTGCCAGCAGCCCCTTGGGGGGGTGGGATACGCAGTATTTT.

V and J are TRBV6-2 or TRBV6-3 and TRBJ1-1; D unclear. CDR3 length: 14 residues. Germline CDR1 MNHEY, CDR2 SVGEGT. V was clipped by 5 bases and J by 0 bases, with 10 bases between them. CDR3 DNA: TGTGCCAGCAGTGATGGGAGTCTGAACACTGAAGCTTTCTTT. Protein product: CASSDGSLNTEAFF.

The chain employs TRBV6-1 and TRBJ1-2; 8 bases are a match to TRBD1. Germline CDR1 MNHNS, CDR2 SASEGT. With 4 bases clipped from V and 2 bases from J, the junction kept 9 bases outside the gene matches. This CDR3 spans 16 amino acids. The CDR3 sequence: CASSGPTRTGNYGYTF. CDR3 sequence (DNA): TGTGCCAGCAGTGGACCTACAAGGACAGGGAACTATGGCTACACCTTC.

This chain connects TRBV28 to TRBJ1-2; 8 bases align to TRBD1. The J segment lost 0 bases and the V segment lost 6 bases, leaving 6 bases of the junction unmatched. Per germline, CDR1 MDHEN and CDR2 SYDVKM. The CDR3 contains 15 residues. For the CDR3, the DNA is TGTGCCAGCAGCCGACAGGGGAGACCTAACTATGGCTACACCTTC. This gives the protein CASSRQGRPNYGYTF.

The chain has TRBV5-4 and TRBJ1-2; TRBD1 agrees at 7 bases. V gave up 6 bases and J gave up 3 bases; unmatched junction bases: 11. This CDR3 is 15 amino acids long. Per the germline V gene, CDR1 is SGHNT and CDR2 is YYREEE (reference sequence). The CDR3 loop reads CASTTTGQVDYGYTF. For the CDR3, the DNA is TGTGCCAGCACCACAACCGGACAGGTTGACTATGGCTACACCTTC.

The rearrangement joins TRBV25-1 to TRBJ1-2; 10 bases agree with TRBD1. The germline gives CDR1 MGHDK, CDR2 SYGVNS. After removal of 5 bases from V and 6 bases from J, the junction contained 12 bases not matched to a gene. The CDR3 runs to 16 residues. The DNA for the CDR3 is TGTGCCAGCAGTTCCCGGGACAGGGGTTTCGGAAATGGCTACACCTTC. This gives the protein CASSSRDRGFGNGYTF.

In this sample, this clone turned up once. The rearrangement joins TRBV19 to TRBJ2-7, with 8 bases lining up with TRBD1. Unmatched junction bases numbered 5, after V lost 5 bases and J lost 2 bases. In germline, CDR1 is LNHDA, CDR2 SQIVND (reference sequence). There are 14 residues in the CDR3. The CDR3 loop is CASSPQTGAYEQYF. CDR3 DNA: TGTGCCAGTAGTCCCCAGACAGGGGCCTACGAGCAGTACTTC. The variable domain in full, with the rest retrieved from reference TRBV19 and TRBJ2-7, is DGGITQSPKYLFRKEGQNVTLSCEQNLNHDAMYWYRQDPGQGLRLIYYSQIVNDFQKGDIAEGYSVSREKKESFPLTVTSAQKNPTAFYLCASSPQTGAYEQYFGPGTRLTVT.

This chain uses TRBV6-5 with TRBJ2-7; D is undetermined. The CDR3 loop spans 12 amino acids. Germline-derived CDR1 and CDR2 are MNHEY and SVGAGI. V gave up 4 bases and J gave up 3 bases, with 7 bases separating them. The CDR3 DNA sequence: TGTGCCAGCAGTTGGCAGAACTACGAGCAGTACTTC. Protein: CASSWQNYEQYF.

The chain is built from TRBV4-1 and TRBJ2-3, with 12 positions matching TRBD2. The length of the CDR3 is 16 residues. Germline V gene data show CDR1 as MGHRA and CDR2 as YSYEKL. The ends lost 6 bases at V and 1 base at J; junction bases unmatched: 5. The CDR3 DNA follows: TGCGCCAGCAGACAACTAGCGGGGGGACGCACAGATACGCAGTATTTT. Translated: CASRQLAGGRTDTQYF.

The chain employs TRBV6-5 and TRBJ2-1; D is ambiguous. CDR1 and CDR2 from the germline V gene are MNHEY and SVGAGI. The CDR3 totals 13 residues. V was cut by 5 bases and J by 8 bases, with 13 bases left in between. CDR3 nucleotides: TGTGCCAGCAGTACCCCTAGTTTCCATGAGCAGTTCTTC. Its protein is CASSTPSFHEQFF.

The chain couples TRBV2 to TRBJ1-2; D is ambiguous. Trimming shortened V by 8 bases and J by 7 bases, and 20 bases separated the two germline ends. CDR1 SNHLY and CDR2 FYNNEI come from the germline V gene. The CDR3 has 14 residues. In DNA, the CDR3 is TGTGCCAGCTGCGCAGAGACCCCCACTAGTGGCTACACCTTC. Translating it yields CASCAETPTSGYTF.

As DNA, the CDR3 is TGTGCCAGCAGCGACCAGGGACAGCGGTACGAGCAGTACTTC. Its protein product is CASSDQGQRYEQYF. J is TRBJ2-7 and V is TRBV5-6; 7 bases align to TRBD1. V shed 4 bases, J shed 4 bases, and the junction held 8 bases outside the gene matches. The CDR3 contains 14 residues. CDR1 is SGHDT and CDR2 is YYEEEE in the germline V gene.

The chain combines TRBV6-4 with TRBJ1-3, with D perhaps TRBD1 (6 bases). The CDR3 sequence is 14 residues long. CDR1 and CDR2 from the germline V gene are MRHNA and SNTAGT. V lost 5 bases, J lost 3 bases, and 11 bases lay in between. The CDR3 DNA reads TGTGCCAGCAGTCCCAGGGGTGGTGGAAACACCATATATTTT. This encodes CASSPRGGGNTIYF.

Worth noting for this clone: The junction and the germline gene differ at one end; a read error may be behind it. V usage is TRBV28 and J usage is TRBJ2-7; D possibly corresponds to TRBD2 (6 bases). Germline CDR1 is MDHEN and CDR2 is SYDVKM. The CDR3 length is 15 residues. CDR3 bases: TGTGCCAGCCGTTTGGGTATCGCGGGAACCTACGAGCAGTACTTC. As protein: CASRLGIAGTYEQYF.

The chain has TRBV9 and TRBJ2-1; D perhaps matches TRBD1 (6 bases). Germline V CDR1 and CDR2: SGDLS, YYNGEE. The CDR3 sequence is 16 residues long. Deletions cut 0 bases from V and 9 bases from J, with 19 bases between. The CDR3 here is CASSVGQGRGYVEQFF. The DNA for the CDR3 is TGTGCCAGCAGCGTAGGGCAGGGGCGCGGGTATGTTGAGCAGTTCTTC.

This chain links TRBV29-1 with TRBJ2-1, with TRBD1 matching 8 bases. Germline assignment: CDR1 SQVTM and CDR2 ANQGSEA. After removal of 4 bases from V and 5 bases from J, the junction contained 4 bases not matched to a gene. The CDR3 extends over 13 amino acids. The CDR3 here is CSVAGTGNNEQFF. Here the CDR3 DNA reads TGCAGCGTTGCCGGGACAGGTAACAATGAGCAGTTCTTC.

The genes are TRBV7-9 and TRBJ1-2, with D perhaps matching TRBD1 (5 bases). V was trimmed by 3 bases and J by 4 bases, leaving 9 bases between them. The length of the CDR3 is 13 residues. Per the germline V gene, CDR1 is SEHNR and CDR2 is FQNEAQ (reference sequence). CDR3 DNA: TGTGCCAGCAGCTTGACAGTATTCTATGGCTACACCTTC. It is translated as CASSLTVFYGYTF.

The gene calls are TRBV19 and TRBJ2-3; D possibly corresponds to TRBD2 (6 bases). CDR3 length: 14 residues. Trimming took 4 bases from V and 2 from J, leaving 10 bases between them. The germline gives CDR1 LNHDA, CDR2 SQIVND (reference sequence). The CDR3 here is CASSKGLHTDTQYF. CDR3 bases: TGTGCCAGTAGTAAGGGACTCCACACAGATACGCAGTATTTT.

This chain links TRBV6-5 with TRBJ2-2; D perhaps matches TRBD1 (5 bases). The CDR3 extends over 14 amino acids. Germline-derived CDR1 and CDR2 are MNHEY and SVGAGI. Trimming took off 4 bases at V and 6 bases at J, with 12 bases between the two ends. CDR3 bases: TGTGCCAGCAGTTTTACATGGGGCGCCGGGGAGCTGTTTTTT. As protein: CASSFTWGAGELFF.

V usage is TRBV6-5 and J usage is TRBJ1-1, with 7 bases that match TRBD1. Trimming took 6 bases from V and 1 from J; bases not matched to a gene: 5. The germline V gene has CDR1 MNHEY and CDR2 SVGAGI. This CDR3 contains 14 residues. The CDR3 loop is CASSDRDRNTEAFF. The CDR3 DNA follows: TGTGCCAGCAGCGACAGGGACAGGAACACTGAAGCTTTCTTT.

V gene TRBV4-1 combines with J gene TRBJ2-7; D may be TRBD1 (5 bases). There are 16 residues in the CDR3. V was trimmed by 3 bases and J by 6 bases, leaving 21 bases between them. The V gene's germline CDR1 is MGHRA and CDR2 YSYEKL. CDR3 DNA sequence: TGCGCCAGCAGCCACCGACCGCAGGGTTCGAGTGGCGAGCAGTACTTC. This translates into CASSHRPQGSSGEQYF.